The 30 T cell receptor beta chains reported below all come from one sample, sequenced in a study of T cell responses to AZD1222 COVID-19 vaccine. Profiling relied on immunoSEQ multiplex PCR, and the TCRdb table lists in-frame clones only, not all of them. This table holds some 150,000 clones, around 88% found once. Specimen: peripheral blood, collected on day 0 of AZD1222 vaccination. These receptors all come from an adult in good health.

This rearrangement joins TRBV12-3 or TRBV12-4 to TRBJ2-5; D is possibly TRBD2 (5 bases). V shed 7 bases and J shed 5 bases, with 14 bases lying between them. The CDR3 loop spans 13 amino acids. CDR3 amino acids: CASTPRGQETQYF. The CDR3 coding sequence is TGTGCCAGCACCCCCCGGGGTCAGGAGACCCAGTACTTC.

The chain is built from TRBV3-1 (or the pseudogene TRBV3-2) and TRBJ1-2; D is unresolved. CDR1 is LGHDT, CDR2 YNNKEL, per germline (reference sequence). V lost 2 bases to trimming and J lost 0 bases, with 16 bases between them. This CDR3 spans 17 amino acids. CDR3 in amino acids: CASSQLLQLGANYGYTF. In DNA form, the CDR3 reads TGTGCCAGCAGCCAACTCCTTCAACTCGGTGCTAACTATGGCTACACCTTC.

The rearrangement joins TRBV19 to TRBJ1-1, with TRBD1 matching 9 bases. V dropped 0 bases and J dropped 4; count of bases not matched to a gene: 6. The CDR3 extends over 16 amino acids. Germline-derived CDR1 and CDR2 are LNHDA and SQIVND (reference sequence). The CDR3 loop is CASSIERDRESTEAFF. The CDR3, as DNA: TGTGCCAGTAGTATAGAAAGGGACAGGGAGAGCACTGAAGCTTTCTTT.

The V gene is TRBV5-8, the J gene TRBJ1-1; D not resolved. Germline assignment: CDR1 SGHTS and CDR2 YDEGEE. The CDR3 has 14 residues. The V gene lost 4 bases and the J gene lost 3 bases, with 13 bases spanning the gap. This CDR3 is CASSRFRQDTEAFF. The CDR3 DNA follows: TGTGCCAGCAGCCGTTTCAGGCAAGACACTGAAGCTTTCTTT.

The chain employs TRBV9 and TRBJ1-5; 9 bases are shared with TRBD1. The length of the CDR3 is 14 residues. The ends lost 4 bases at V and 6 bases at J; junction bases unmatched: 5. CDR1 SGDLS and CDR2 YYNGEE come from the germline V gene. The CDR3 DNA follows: TGTGCCAGCAGCCGTACAGGGGGCGGTCAGCCCCAGCATTTT. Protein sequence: CASSRTGGGQPQHF.

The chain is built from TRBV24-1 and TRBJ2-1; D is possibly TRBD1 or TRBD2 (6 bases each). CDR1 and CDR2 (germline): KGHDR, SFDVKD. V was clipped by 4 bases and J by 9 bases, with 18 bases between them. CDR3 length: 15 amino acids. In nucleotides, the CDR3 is TGTGCCACCAGTGACCCTATGGAGGGGGTAAGTGAGCAGTTCTTC. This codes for CATSDPMEGVSEQFF.

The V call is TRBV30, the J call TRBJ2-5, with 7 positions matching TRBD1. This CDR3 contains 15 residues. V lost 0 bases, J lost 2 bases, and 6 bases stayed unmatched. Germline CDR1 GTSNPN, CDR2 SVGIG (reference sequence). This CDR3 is CAWSVRGQYQETQYF. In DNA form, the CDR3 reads TGTGCCTGGAGTGTACGGGGACAGTATCAAGAGACCCAGTACTTC.

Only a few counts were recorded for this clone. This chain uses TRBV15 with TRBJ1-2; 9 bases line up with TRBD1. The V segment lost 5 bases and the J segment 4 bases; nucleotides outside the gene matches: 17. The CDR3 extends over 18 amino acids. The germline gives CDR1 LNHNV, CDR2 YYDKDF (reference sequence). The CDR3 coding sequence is TGTGCCACCAGCGGGGAACAGGGGGCAACTTATTTAGGCTATGGCTACACCTTC. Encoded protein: CATSGEQGATYLGYGYTF.

This chain's CDR3 is CASSLGSGIGQPQHF. Written as DNA, the CDR3 is TGCGCCAGCAGCTTGGGATCGGGGATTGGTCAGCCCCAGCATTTT. J is TRBJ1-5 and V is TRBV5-1; no clear D. V lost 0 bases and J 6 bases, leaving 13 bases between the germline ends. Germline loops: CDR1 SGHRS, CDR2 YFSETQ. The CDR3 is 15 amino acids.

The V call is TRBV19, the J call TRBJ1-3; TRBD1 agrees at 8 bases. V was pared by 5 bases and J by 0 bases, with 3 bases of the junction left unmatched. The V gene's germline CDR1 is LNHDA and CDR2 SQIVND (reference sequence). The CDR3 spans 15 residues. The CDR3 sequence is CASSSDRGSGNTIYF. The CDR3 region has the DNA TGTGCCAGTAGTTCCGACAGGGGCTCTGGAAACACCATATATTTT.

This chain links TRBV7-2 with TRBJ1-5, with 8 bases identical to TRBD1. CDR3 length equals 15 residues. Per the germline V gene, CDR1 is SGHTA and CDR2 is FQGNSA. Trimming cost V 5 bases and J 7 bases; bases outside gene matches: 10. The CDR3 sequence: CASSKDRAGGQPQHF. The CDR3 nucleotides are TGTGCCAGCAGCAAGGACAGGGCCGGAGGGCAGCCCCAGCATTTT.

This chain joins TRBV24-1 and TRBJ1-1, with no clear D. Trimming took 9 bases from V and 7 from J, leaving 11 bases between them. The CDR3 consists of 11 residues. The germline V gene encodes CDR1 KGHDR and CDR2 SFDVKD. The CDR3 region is CATSDDNEAFF. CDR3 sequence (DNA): TGTGCCACCTCTGATGACAATGAAGCTTTCTTT.

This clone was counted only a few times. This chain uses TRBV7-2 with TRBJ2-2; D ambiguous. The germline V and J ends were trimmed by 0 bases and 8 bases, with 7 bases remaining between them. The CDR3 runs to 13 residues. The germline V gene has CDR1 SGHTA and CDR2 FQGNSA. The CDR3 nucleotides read TGTGCCAGCAGCTTAGCCAACCGGGGGGAGCTGTTTTTT. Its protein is CASSLANRGELFF.

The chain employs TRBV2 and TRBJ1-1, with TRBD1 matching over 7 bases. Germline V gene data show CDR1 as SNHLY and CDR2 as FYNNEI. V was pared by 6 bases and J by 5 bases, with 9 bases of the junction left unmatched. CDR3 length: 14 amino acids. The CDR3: CASRGTAERTEAFF. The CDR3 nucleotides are TGTGCCAGCAGGGGGACAGCCGAACGGACTGAAGCTTTCTTT. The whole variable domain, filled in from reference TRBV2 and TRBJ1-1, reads EPEVTQTPSHQVTQMGQEVILRCVPISNHLYFYWYRQILGQKVEFLVSFYNNEISEKSEIFDDQFSVERPDGSNFTLKIRSTKLEDSAMYFCASRGTAERTEAFFGQGTRLTVV.

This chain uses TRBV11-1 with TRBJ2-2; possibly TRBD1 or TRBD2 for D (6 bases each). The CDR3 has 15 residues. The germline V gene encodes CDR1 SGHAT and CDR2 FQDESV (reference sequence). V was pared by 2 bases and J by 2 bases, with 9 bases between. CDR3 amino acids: CASSLRGTNTGELFF. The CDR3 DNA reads TGTGCCAGCAGCTTACGGGGGACAAACACCGGGGAGCTGTTTTTT.

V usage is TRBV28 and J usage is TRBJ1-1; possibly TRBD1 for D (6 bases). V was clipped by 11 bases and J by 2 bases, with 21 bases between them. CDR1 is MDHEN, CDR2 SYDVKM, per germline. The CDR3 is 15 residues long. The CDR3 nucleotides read TGTGCCGCGCAGAACCTCGGACAGCTCAACACTGAAGCTTTCTTT. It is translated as CAAQNLGQLNTEAFF. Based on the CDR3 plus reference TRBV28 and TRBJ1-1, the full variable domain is DVKVTQSSRYLVKRTGEKVFLECVQDMDHENMFWYRQDPGLGLRLIYFSYDVKMKEKGDIPEGYSVSREKKERFSLILESASTNQTSMYLCAAQNLGQLNTEAFFGQGTRLTVV.

CDR3 bases: TGTGCCAGCAGTTTACAGGCCTCCACAGATACGCAGTATTTT. This encodes CASSLQASTDTQYF. The chain is built from TRBV27 and TRBJ2-3; D unclear. Germline V gives CDR1 MNHEY, CDR2 SMNVEV (reference sequence). Trimming took off 2 bases at V and 2 bases at J, with 8 bases between the two ends. This CDR3 is 14 amino acids long.

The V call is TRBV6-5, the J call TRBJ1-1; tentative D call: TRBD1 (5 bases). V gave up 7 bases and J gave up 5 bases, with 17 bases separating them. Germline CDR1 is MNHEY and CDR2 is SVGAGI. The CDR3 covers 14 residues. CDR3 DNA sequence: TGTGCCAGCACCCCCCCAGGGCCGCGGACTGAAGCTTTCTTT. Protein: CASTPPGPRTEAFF.

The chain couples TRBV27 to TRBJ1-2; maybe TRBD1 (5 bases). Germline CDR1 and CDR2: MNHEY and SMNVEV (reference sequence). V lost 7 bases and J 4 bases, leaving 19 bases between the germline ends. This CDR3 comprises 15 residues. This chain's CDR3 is CASKGEAPSIYGYTF. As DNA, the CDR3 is TGTGCCAGCAAAGGGGAGGCCCCCTCAATCTATGGCTACACCTTC.

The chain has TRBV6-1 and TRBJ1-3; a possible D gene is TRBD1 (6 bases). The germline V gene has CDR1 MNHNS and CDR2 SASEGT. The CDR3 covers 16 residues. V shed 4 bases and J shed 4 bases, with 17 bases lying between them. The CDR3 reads CASSGRFGGSGNTIYF. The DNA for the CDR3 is TGTGCCAGCAGTGGGAGGTTCGGGGGCTCCGGAAACACCATATATTTT.

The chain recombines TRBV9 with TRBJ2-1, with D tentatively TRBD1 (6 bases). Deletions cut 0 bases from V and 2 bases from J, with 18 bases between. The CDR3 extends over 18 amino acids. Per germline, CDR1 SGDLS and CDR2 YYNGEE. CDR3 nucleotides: TGTGCCAGCAGCGTAGCATTAGGCGGCAGGGGTGCCTACAATGAGCAGTTCTTC. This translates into CASSVALGGRGAYNEQFF.

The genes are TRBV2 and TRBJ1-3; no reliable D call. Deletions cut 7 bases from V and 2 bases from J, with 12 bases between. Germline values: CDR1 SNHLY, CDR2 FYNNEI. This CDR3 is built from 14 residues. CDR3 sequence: CASTQEIAGNTIYF. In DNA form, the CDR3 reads TGTGCCAGCACCCAAGAGATTGCTGGAAACACCATATATTTT.

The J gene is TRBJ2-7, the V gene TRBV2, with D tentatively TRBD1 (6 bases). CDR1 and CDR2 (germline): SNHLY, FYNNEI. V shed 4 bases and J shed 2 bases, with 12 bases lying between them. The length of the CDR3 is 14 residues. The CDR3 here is CASSALDRTYEQYF. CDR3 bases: TGTGCCAGCAGTGCTTTGGACAGAACCTACGAGCAGTACTTC.

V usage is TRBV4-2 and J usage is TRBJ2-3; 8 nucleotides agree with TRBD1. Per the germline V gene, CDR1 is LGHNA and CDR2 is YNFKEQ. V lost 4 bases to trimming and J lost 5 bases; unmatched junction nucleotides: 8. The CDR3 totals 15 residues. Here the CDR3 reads CASSRSTGGRDTQYF. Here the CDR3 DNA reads TGTGCCAGCAGCCGGTCAACAGGGGGGAGAGATACGCAGTATTTT.

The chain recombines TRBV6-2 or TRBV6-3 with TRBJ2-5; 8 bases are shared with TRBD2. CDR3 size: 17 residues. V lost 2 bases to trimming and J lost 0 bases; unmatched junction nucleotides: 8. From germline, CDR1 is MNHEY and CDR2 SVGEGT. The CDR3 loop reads CASSYVGASGYQETQYF. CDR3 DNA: TGTGCCAGCAGTTACGTGGGGGCTAGCGGGTACCAAGAGACCCAGTACTTC.

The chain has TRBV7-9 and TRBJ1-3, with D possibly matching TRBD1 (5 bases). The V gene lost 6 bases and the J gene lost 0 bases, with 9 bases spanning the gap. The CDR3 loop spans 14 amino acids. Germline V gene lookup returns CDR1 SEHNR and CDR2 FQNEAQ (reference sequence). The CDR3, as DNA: TGTGCCAGCAGGGATCAGGGCTCTGGAAACACCATATATTTT. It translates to CASRDQGSGNTIYF.

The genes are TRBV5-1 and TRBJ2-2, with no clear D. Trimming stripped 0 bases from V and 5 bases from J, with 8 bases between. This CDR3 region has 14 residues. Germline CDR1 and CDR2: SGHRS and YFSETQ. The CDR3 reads CASSLGEGTGELFF. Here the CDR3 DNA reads TGCGCCAGCAGCTTGGGGGAAGGGACCGGGGAGCTGTTTTTT. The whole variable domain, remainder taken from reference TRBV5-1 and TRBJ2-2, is KAGVTQTPRYLIKTRGQQVTLSCSPISGHRSVSWYQQTPGQGLQFLFEYFSETQRNKGNFPGRFSGRQFSNSRSEMNVSTLELGDSALYLCASSLGEGTGELFFGEGSRLTVL.

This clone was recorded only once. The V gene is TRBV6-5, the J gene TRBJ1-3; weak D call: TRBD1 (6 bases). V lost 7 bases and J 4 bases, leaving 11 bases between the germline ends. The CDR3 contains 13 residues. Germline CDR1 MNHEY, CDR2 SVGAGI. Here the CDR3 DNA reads TGTGCCAGCATGAGGACAGCCGGAAACACCATATATTTT. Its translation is CASMRTAGNTIYF.

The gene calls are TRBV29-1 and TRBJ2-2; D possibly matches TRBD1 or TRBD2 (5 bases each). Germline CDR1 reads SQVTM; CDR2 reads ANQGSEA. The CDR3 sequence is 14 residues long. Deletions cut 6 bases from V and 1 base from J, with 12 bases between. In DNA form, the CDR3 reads TGCAGCGTCCTCGAGAGGGGGAACACCGGGGAGCTGTTTTTT. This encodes CSVLERGNTGELFF.

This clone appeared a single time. The CDR3 DNA follows: TGTGCCAGCAGCGCCTATGGCGTCTCCTACGAGCAGTACTTC. It encodes CASSAYGVSYEQYF. This sequence joins TRBV7-9 and TRBJ2-7; D is unresolved. Germline V lookup: CDR1 SEHNR, CDR2 FQNEAQ (reference sequence). This CDR3 contains 14 residues. The V gene lost 5 bases and the J gene lost 0 bases, with 11 bases spanning the gap.